The entry below gives a single T cell receptor (beta chain) sequence along with its context. The record originates from a study of T cells expressing NK-cell markers. TCRdb reprocessed the 5' RACE reads and keeps a single row for each CDR3 protein, giving no DNA. The sample totals roughly 170,000 distinct CDR3 sequences. Germline V CDR1 and CDR2: SQVTM, ANQGSEA. CDR3 size: 12 residues. Sequenced material: blood T cells: a sorted CD56 or NKG2C T cell subset, CD4+ or CD8+ T cells, or bulk PBMC T cells (not recorded which). The genes are TRBV29-1 and TRBJ2-5; TCRdb gives TRBD2 as the D gene, but with no DNA this cannot be confirmed. The TCR comes from a woman aged 18-70 years in good health. The chain's CDR3 is CSVRGVQETQYF.